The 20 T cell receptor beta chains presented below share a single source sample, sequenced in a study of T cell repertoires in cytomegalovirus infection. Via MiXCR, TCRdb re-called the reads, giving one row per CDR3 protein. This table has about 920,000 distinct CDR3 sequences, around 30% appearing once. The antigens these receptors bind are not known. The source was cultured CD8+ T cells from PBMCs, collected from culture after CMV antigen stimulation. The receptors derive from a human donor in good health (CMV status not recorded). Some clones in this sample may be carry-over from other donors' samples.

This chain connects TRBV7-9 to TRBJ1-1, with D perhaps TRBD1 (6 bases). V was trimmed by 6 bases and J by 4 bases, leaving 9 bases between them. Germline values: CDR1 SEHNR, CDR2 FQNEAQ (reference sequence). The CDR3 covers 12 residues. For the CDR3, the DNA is TGTGCCAGCAGGTTGGGGGCCACTGAAGCTTTCTTT. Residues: CASRLGATEAFF.

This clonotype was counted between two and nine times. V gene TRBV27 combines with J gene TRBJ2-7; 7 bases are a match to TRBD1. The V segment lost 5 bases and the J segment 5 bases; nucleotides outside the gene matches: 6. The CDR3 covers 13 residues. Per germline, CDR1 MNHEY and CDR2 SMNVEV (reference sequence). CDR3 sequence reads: CASSQTGRDEQYV. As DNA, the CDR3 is TGTGCCAGCAGTCAGACAGGGCGGGACGAGCAGTACGTC.

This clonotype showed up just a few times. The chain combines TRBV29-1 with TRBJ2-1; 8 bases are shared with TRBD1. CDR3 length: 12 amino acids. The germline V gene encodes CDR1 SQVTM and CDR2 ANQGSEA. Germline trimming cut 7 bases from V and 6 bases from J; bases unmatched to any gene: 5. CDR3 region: CSARDRTNEQFF. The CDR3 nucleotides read TGCAGCGCCCGGGACAGGACCAATGAGCAGTTCTTC.

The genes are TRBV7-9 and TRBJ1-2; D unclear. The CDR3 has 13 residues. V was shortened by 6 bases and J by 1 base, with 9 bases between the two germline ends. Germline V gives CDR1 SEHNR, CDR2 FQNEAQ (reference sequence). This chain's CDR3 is CASSPRDNYGYTF. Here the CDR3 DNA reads TGTGCCAGCAGTCCCCGGGATAACTATGGCTACACCTTC.

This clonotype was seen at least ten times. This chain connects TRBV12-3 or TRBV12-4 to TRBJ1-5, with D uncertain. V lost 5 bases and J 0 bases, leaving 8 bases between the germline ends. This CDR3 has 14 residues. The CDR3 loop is CASSLGFSNQPQHF. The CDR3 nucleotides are TGTGCCAGCAGTCTGGGGTTTAGCAATCAGCCCCAGCATTTT.

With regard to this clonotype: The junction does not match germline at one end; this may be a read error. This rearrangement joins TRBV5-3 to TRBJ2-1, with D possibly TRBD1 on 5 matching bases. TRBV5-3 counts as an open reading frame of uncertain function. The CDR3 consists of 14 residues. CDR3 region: CASSSPDTYNEQFF. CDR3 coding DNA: TGTGCCAGCAGCTCCCCGGACACGTACAATGAGCAGTTCTTC.

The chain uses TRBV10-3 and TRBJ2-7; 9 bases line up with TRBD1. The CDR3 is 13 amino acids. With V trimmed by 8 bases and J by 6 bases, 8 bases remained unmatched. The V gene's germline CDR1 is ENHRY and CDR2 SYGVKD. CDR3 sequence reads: CAIQRTGESEQYF. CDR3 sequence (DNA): TGTGCCATCCAAAGGACAGGGGAGAGCGAGCAGTACTTC.

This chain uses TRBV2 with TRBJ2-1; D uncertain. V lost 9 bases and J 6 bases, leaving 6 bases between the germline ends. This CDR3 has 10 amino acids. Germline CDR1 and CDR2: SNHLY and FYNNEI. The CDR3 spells CASFFNEQFF. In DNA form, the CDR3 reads TGTGCCAGTTTTTTCAATGAGCAGTTCTTC.

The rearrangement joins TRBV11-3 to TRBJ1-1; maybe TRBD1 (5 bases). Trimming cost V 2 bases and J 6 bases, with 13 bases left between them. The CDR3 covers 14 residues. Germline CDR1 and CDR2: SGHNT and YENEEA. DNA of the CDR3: TGTGCCAGCAGCTTACAACTTCGGGGGGCTGAAGCTTTCTTT. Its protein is CASSLQLRGAEAFF.

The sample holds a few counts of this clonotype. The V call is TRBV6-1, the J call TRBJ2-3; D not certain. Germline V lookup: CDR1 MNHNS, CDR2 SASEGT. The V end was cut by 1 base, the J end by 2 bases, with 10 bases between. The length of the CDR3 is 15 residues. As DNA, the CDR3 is TGTGCCAGCAGTGAAGGTGAGCGCCACACAGATACGCAGTATTTT. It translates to CASSEGERHTDTQYF.

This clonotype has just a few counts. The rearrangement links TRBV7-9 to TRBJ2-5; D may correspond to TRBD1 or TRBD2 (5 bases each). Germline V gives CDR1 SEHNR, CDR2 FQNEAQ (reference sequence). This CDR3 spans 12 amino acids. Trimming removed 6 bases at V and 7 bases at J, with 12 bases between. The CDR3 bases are TGTGCCAGCAGTTTCGGTGGGGGGACCCAGTACTTC. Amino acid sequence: CASSFGGGTQYF.

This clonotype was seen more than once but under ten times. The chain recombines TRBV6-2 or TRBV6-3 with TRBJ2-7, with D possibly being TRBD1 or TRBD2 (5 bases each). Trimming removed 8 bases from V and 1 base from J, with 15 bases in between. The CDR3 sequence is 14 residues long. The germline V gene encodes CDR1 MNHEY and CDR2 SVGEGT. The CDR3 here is CASDSGTFSYEQYF. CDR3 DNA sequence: TGTGCCAGCGACTCCGGGACGTTTTCCTACGAGCAGTACTTC.

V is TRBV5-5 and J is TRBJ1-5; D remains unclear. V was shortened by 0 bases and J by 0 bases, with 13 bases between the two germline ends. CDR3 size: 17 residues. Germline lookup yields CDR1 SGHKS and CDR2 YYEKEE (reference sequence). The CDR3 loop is CASSLGSQFPSNQPQHF. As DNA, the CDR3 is TGTGCCAGCAGCTTGGGGTCACAGTTTCCTAGCAATCAGCCCCAGCATTTT.

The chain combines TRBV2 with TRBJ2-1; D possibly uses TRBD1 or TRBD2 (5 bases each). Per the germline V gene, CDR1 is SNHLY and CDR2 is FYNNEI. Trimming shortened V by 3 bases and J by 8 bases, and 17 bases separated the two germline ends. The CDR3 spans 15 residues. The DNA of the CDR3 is TGTGCCAGCAGTGAGCTGGGACGGTTTTTGGATGAGCAGTTCTTC. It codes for CASSELGRFLDEQFF.

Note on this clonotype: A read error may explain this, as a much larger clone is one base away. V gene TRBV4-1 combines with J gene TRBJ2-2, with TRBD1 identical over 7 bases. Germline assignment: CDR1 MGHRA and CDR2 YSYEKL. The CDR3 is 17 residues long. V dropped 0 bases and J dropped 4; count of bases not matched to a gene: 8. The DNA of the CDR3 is TGCGCCAGCAGCCAAGAGGATACAGGGGTGACCACCGGGGAGCTGTTTTTT. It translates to CASSQEDTGVTTGELFF.

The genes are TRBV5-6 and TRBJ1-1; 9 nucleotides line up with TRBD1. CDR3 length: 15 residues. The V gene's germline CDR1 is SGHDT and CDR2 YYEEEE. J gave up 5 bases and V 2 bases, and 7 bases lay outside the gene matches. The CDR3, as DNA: TGTGCCAGCAGCTTCTGGACAGGGGCGACTACTGAAGCTTTCTTT. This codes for CASSFWTGATTEAFF.

The CDR3 loop is CASSLGTSGELLYEQFF. CDR3 in DNA: TGTGCCAGCAGTCTAGGGACTAGCGGGGAACTCCTCTATGAGCAGTTCTTC. The rearrangement links TRBV12-3 or TRBV12-4 to TRBJ2-1, with 13 bases identical to TRBD2. The CDR3 has 17 amino acids. V shed 5 bases, J shed 8 bases, and the junction held 12 bases outside the gene matches.

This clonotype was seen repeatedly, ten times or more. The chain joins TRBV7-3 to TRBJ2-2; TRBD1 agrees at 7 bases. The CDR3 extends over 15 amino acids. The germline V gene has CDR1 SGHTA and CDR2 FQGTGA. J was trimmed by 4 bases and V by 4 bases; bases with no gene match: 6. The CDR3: CASSSVGGSTGELFF. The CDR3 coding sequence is TGTGCCAGCAGCTCTGTAGGGGGCAGCACCGGGGAGCTGTTTTTT.

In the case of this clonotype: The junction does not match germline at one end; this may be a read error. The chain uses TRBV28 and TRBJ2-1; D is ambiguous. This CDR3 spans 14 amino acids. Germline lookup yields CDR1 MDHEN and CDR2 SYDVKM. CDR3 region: CASRPRSSNNEQFF. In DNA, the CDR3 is TGTGCCAGCAGACCTCGGAGCTCCAACAATGAGCAGTTCTTC. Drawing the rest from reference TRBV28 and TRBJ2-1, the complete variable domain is DVKVTQSSRYLVKRTGEKVFLECVQDMDHENMFWYRQDPGLGLRLIYFSYDVKMKEKGDIPEGYSVSREKKERFSLILESASTNQTSMYLCASRPRSSNNEQFFGPGTRLTVL.

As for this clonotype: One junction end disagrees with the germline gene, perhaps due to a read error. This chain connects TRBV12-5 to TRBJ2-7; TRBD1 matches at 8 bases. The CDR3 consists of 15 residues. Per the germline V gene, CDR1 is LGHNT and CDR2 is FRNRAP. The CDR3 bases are TGTCCTAGTGGTTTGGTCTGGACAGGGAACTACGAGCAGTACTTC. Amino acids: CPSGLVWTGNYEQYF.